This entry lists 15 T cell receptor beta chains sequenced from one sample in a study of T cell repertoires in cytomegalovirus infection. TCRdb itself ran the reads through MiXCR, one entry per CDR3 protein. The sample has 700,000 to 950,000 distinct CDR3 sequences, roughly 33% seen once. These TCRs are of unknown antigen specificity. Material: cultured CD8+ T cells from PBMCs, obtained from culture after CMV antigen stimulation. These receptor sequences come from a human donor in good health (CMV status not recorded). Some clones in this sample may be carry-over from other donors' samples.

In this sample, this clonotype turned up once. V is TRBV6-6 and J is TRBJ1-1; no clear D. The CDR3 has 14 amino acids. CDR1 is MNHNY and CDR2 is SVGAGI in the germline V gene (reference sequence). V was cut by 6 bases and J by 5 bases, with 16 bases left in between. CDR3 bases: TGTGCCAGCAGGCCTGAGGAGGGTTGGACTGAAGCTTTCTTT. Translated, it gives CASRPEEGWTEAFF.

The CDR3 loop is CASSQAWDVSYNSPLHF. For the CDR3, the DNA is TGTGCCAGCAGCCAAGCATGGGATGTCTCCTATAATTCACCCCTCCACTTT. The chain is built from TRBV4-2 and TRBJ1-6; no firm D call. The CDR3 sequence is 17 residues long. Germline values: CDR1 LGHNA, CDR2 YNFKEQ. The ends were cut back, 1 base at V and 0 bases at J, with 10 bases in the middle.

The chain combines TRBV20-1 with TRBJ2-5, with TRBD2 matching over 11 bases. The CDR3 spans 17 residues. Unmatched junction bases numbered 12, after V lost 2 bases and J lost 4 bases. Germline-derived CDR1 and CDR2 are DFQATT and SNEGSKA (reference sequence). This CDR3 reads CSARPTGGTSGVETQYF. CDR3 in DNA: TGCAGTGCTAGACCTACCGGCGGGACTAGCGGCGTAGAGACCCAGTACTTC.

The chain couples TRBV4-1 to TRBJ2-3; 8 bases agree with TRBD2. V lost 6 bases and J lost 2; bases outside the gene matches: 10. Germline CDR1 reads MGHRA; CDR2 reads YSYEKL. The CDR3 has 16 residues. The CDR3 reads CASRDASGLFTDTQYF. The CDR3, as DNA: TGCGCCAGCAGGGATGCTAGCGGGTTGTTCACAGATACGCAGTATTTT.

About this clonotype: This likely comes from a read error, as the CDR3 has no conserved phenylalanine or tryptophan at its end. This chain joins TRBV12-3 or TRBV12-4 and TRBJ2-1; TRBD2 matches at 10 bases. Trimming took 2 bases from V and 9 from J; bases not matched to a gene: 4. This CDR3 spans 14 amino acids. The CDR3 nucleotides read TGTGCCAGCAGTTTAAGCGGGGGGGCCGGTGAGCAGTTCTCC. Amino acid sequence: CASSLSGGAGEQFS.

This clonotype has ten or more counts. The junction departs from the called germline gene at one end, perhaps through a read error. This sequence joins TRBV7-7 and TRBJ2-5, with 7 bases that match TRBD2. Germline-derived CDR1 and CDR2 are SSHAT and FNYEAQ (reference sequence). This CDR3 has 16 amino acids. The CDR3 nucleotides are TGTGCTAGCAGCTTAGGGGAGGGGCGTTATGAGGAGACCCAGTACTTC. Translating it yields CASSLGEGRYEETQYF.

The chain couples TRBV18 to TRBJ2-1; D call uncertain. V was trimmed by 0 bases and J by 0 bases, leaving 12 bases between them. CDR3 length: 17 residues. Germline assignment: CDR1 KGHSH and CDR2 LQKENI. The CDR3 is CASSPPERANSYNEQFF. CDR3 in DNA: TGTGCCAGCTCACCACCGGAAAGGGCCAACTCCTACAATGAGCAGTTCTTC.

V and J are TRBV20-1 and TRBJ2-7; tentative D call: TRBD2 (6 bases). The CDR3 spans 16 residues. Germline V gives CDR1 DFQATT, CDR2 SNEGSKA (reference sequence). Trimming removed 1 base at V and 3 bases at J, with 19 bases between. CDR3 coding DNA: TGCAGTGCTAGAGGGGCATTGGGCGGGGCCCTCTACGAGCAGTACTTC. This sequence encodes CSARGALGGALYEQYF.

The chain carries TRBV27 and TRBJ2-2, with 8 bases identical to TRBD1. Germline CDR1 MNHEY, CDR2 SMNVEV (reference sequence). J was trimmed by 2 bases and V by 8 bases; bases with no gene match: 4. The CDR3 is 14 residues long. CDR3 loop: CASGGQGNTGELFF. CDR3 bases: TGTGCCAGCGGCGGACAGGGCAACACCGGGGAGCTGTTTTTT.

This sequence joins TRBV27 and TRBJ2-1; D call uncertain. Looked up from germline, CDR1 is MNHEY and CDR2 is SMNVEV (reference sequence). The CDR3 is made up of 13 amino acids. Trimming pared 7 bases from V and 10 bases from J, leaving 17 bases between. CDR3: CASNPTGSKEQFF. The CDR3, as DNA: TGTGCCAGCAACCCCACGGGTTCGAAAGAGCAGTTCTTC.

J is TRBJ2-3 and V is TRBV6-6, with TRBD1 identical over 8 bases. The length of the CDR3 is 15 residues. Losses at the gene ends were 5 bases for V and 6 bases for J; bases not matched to a gene: 10. Germline V gene lookup returns CDR1 MNHNY and CDR2 SVGAGI (reference sequence). The CDR3 sequence is CASSPGRTGLDTQYF. In DNA, the CDR3 is TGTGCCAGCAGTCCGGGAAGGACAGGGCTTGATACGCAGTATTTT.

This clonotype was seen a few times. V is TRBV5-6 and J is TRBJ1-1; TRBD1 might be the D (6 bases). CDR1 is SGHDT, CDR2 YYEEEE, per germline. The V end was cut by 1 base, the J end by 4 bases, with 17 bases between. The CDR3 runs to 16 residues. DNA for the CDR3: TGTGCCAGCAGCTTGAGTCTGGGAGGGGGATTCACTGAAGCTTTCTTT. Protein product: CASSLSLGGGFTEAFF.

Worth noting for this clonotype: This may be a read error: a much more frequent sequence differs by one nucleotide. The CDR3 loop is CASSIGQDLRYGYTF. CDR3 coding DNA: TGTGCCAGCAGCATAGGCCAGGACCTTCGTTATGGCTACACCTTC. The chain couples TRBV9 to TRBJ1-2; D ambiguous. The CDR3 totals 15 residues. The germline V gene encodes CDR1 SGDLS and CDR2 YYNGEE. Trimming left V 4 bases short and J 5 bases short, with 18 bases between.

This chain joins TRBV4-1 and TRBJ2-1; the match to TRBD1 covers 7 bases. V was pared by 2 bases and J by 9 bases, with 4 bases of the junction left unmatched. The germline gives CDR1 MGHRA, CDR2 YSYEKL. The CDR3 loop spans 13 amino acids. CDR3 loop: CASSQYRGCEQFF. CDR3 coding DNA: TGCGCCAGCAGCCAATACAGGGGCTGTGAGCAGTTCTTC.

This clonotype was recorded many times. The genes are TRBV7-8 and TRBJ2-3, with 7 bases lining up with TRBD1. The CDR3 runs 17 residues. Losses at the gene ends were 5 bases for V and 4 bases for J; bases not matched to a gene: 15. The germline CDR1 and CDR2 sequences are SGHVS and FQNEAQ. The CDR3 bases are TGTGCCAGCAGCCTCACTACGACAGGGATCCGTGCAGATACGCAGTATTTT. Translation gives CASSLTTTGIRADTQYF.